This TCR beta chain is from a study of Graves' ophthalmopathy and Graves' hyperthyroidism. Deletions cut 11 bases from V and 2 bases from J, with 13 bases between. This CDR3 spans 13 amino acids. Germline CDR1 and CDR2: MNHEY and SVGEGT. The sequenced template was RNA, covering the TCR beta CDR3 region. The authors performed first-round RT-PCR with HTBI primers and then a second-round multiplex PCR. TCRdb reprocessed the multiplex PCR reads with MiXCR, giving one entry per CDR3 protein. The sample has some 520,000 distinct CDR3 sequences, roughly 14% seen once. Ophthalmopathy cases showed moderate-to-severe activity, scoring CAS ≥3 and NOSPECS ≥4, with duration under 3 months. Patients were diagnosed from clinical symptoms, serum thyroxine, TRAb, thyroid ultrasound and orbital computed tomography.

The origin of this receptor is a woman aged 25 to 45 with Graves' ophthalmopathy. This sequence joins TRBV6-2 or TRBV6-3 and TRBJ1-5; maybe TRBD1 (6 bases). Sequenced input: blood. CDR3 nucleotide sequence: TGTGCCTCGGAGGGGGACGGCAATCAGCCCCAGCATTTT. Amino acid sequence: CASEGDGNQPQHF.